Following are 6 T cell receptor beta chains from one sample sequenced in a study of T cells after yellow fever vaccination. TCRdb processed the 5' RACE reads anew with MiXCR; each CDR3 protein has one entry. The sample consists of 150,000 to 200,000 distinct CDR3 sequences, 11% of them appearing once. This specimen was CD8+ T cells sorted from PBMCs, taken 15 days after the yellow fever booster vaccination. The origin of the receptors is a man aged 18 to 30 who received the YFV17D yellow fever vaccine.

Only a few counts were recorded for this clonotype. The chain joins TRBV9 to TRBJ2-6, with D maybe TRBD2 (7 bases). The V gene lost 5 bases and the J gene lost 1 base, with 19 bases spanning the gap. CDR1 and CDR2 (germline): SGDLS, YYNGEE. This CDR3 has 18 residues. The CDR3 coding sequence is TGTGCCAGCAGGTTCGCTCAGGGAGGGGGATCTGGGGCCAACGTCCTGACTTTC. The encoded protein is CASRFAQGGGSGANVLTF. The variable domain in full, completed from reference TRBV9 and TRBJ2-6, reads DSGVTQTPKHLITATGQRVTLRCSPRSGDLSVYWYQQSLDQGLQFLIQYYNGEERAKGNILERFSAQQFPDLHSELNLSSLELGDSALYFCASRFAQGGGSGANVLTFGAGSRLTVL.

The V and J genes are TRBV15 and TRBJ1-1, with 9 bases that match TRBD1. Losses at the gene ends were 3 bases for V and 3 bases for J; bases not matched to a gene: 8. Germline-derived CDR1 and CDR2 are LNHNV and YYDKDF (reference sequence). CDR3 length equals 16 residues. The CDR3 bases are TGTGCCACCAGCAGGGCTTACAGGGGGCAGGACACTGAAGCTTTCTTT. Its translation is CATSRAYRGQDTEAFF.

The rearrangement joins TRBV5-6 to TRBJ1-1; D is uncertain. CDR3 length: 14 amino acids. Trimming left V 2 bases short and J 1 base short, with 9 bases between. Looked up from germline, CDR1 is SGHDT and CDR2 is YYEEEE. The CDR3 bases are TGTGCCAGCAGCTTAATTCAAGGGAACACTGAAGCTTTCTTT. Translated, it gives CASSLIQGNTEAFF.

The sample holds a few counts of this clonotype. This CDR3 is CASSPTSGGPPLDTQYF. The CDR3 nucleotides read TGTGCCAGCAGCCCAACTAGCGGGGGGCCCCCCCTGGATACGCAGTATTTT. The chain is built from TRBV4-2 and TRBJ2-3; 12 bases align to TRBD2. The CDR3 is 17 residues long. Germline CDR1 reads LGHNA; CDR2 reads YNFKEQ. With 4 bases clipped from V and 6 bases from J, the junction kept 11 bases outside the gene matches.

The chain has TRBV20-1 and TRBJ1-2; tentatively, D is TRBD1 (5 bases). The CDR3 length is 13 residues. Germline V gives CDR1 DFQATT, CDR2 SNEGSKA (reference sequence). V shed 6 bases and J shed 4 bases, with 15 bases lying between them. Written as DNA, the CDR3 is TGCAGTGCGAACTACCAGGGTGTCTATGGCTACACCTTC. Its translation: CSANYQGVYGYTF.

This clonotype was observed at least ten times. The genes are TRBV24-1 and TRBJ2-7, with a tentative D call TRBD1 (6 bases). The CDR3 has 12 residues. Trimming left V 9 bases short and J 5 bases short, with 13 bases between. Germline CDR1 reads KGHDR; CDR2 reads SFDVKD. Here the CDR3 DNA reads TGTGCCACCCATACAGGGCGAGACGAGCAGTACTTC. This sequence encodes CATHTGRDEQYF.